What follows are 18 T cell receptor beta chains derived from one specimen sequenced in a study of T-cell reconstitution after alpha-beta-depleted transplantation in children. Unique molecular identifiers were used to barcode this TCRbeta library. TCRdb recomputed calls from the PCR reads with MiXCR, one row per CDR3 protein. This table holds approximately 79,000 distinct CDR3 sequences, 15% to 20% found once. The starting material was PBMCs, mostly from graft donor cells, obtained 360 days after TCRalphabeta/CD19-depleted stem cell transplant. The receptors were gathered from a male patient between 2 and 10 years old who had a stem cell transplant for acute lymphoblastic leukemia, so the T cells may come from the graft donor.

This clonotype was detected ten times or more. V is TRBV24-1 and J is TRBJ2-5; TRBD2 might be the D (6 bases). The V gene's germline CDR1 is KGHDR and CDR2 SFDVKD. V was shortened by 4 bases and J by 4 bases, with 15 bases between the two germline ends. This CDR3 region has 15 residues. The CDR3 reads CATSEPYGGRETQYF. As DNA, the CDR3 is TGTGCCACCAGTGAACCCTATGGAGGGAGAGAGACCCAGTACTTC.

This clonotype was detected only a few times. The rearrangement uses TRBV10-3 and TRBJ2-7; 9 nucleotides align to TRBD1. The germline V gene has CDR1 ENHRY and CDR2 SYGVKD. The CDR3 is 15 residues long. V was pared by 3 bases and J by 4 bases, with 7 bases of the junction left unmatched. This CDR3 is CAISDKGQGLYEQYF. The DNA of the CDR3 is TGTGCCATCAGTGATAAGGGACAGGGTCTTTACGAGCAGTACTTC.

This clonotype was detected many times. The J gene is TRBJ2-3, the V gene TRBV28, with D possibly TRBD2 on 6 matching bases. Germline V lookup: CDR1 MDHEN, CDR2 SYDVKM. Trimming took off 8 bases at V and 4 bases at J, with 19 bases between the two ends. This CDR3 has 15 amino acids. The CDR3 DNA is TGTGCCAGCCTGAACCCGGGCCAGCGGGCAGATACGCAGTATTTT. Translation: CASLNPGQRADTQYF.

The chain employs TRBV12-3 or TRBV12-4 and TRBJ2-7, with TRBD1 matching over 7 bases. V gave up 6 bases and J gave up 9 bases; unmatched junction bases: 20. CDR3 length: 16 amino acids. The DNA for the CDR3 is TGTGCCAGCAGCTCTTACCCGACACAGGGGTTCAGCTGGCAGTACTTC. Translating gives CASSSYPTQGFSWQYF.

This CDR3 reads CAISDPLLYPSNTGELFF. The CDR3 nucleotides are TGTGCCATCAGTGATCCTCTCTTATATCCCTCGAACACCGGGGAGCTGTTTTTT. The V call is TRBV10-3, the J call TRBJ2-2; D remains ambiguous. Trimming left V 3 bases short and J 0 bases short, with 17 bases between. This CDR3 region has 18 residues. In germline, CDR1 is ENHRY, CDR2 SYGVKD.

V gene TRBV25-1 combines with J gene TRBJ2-5; 7 nucleotides line up with TRBD1. This CDR3 spans 14 amino acids. CDR1 MGHDK and CDR2 SYGVNS come from the germline V gene. With V trimmed by 2 bases and J by 6 bases, 6 bases remained unmatched. CDR3 in DNA: TGTGCCAGCAGTGAAGGCGGCAGGGGGAAGACCCAGTACTTC. Translating gives CASSEGGRGKTQYF.

This clonotype was seen ten or more times. The rearrangement links TRBV20-1 to TRBJ2-2; TRBD2 matches at 7 bases. The V and J ends lost 3 bases and 9 bases, in that order; junction bases with no gene match: 7. The CDR3 has 13 amino acids. CDR1 is DFQATT, CDR2 SNEGSKA, per germline (reference sequence). CDR3 DNA: TGCAGTGCTAGTCGTGCGACTAGCCGGGAGCTGTTTTTT. Translation: CSASRATSRELFF.

The V call is TRBV11-2, the J call TRBJ2-7; D is unclear. V was cut by 5 bases and J by 3 bases, with 17 bases left in between. The CDR3 runs to 15 residues. Germline CDR1 reads SGHAT; CDR2 reads FQNNGV. The CDR3 region is CASSIGPQARYEQYF. CDR3 nucleotides: TGTGCCAGCAGCATAGGACCCCAGGCACGCTACGAGCAGTACTTC.

This clonotype is labeled as large. The V and J genes are TRBV7-9 and TRBJ2-7; TRBD1 matches 8 bases. This CDR3 region has 15 residues. Germline lookup yields CDR1 SEHNR and CDR2 FQNEAQ (reference sequence). The V segment lost 5 bases and the J segment 2 bases; nucleotides outside the gene matches: 8. The CDR3 loop reads CASSRDRGETYEQYF. As DNA, the CDR3 is TGTGCCAGCAGCCGTGACAGGGGTGAAACCTACGAGCAGTACTTC.

J is TRBJ1-3 and V is TRBV7-2; 7 bases are shared with TRBD1. Germline trimming cut 2 bases from V and 3 bases from J; bases unmatched to any gene: 4. CDR1 and CDR2 (germline): SGHTA, FQGNSA. The CDR3 has 15 amino acids. The CDR3 nucleotides read TGTGCCAGCAGCTTATTCGACAGGGTTGGAAACACCATATATTTT. Protein product: CASSLFDRVGNTIYF.

This rearrangement joins TRBV28 to TRBJ2-3; D possibly corresponds to TRBD2 (6 bases). The CDR3 consists of 16 residues. V was pared by 10 bases and J by 0 bases, with 20 bases between. Germline-derived CDR1 and CDR2 are MDHEN and SYDVKM. Here the CDR3 reads CAMSPGLLTSTDTQYF. CDR3 bases: TGTGCCATGAGCCCCGGACTACTCACTAGCACAGATACGCAGTATTTT.

This clonotype was observed a few times. A much larger clone differs from this one at a single base, so this may be a read error. The V gene is TRBV7-7, the J gene TRBJ2-3; 11 nucleotides agree with TRBD2. Germline V lookup: CDR1 SSHAT, CDR2 FNYEAQ (reference sequence). V lost 3 bases and J lost 5; bases outside the gene matches: 4. The CDR3 has 15 amino acids. CDR3 bases: TGTGCCAGCAGCTTTAGCGGGAGGGCCGGAGATACGCAGTATTTT. Its translation: CASSFSGRAGDTQYF. Variable domain in full (rest from reference TRBV7-7 and TRBJ2-3): GAGVSQSPRYKVTKRGQDVTLRCDPISSHATLYWYQQALGQGPEFLTYFNYEAQPDKSGLPSDRFSAERPEGSISTLTIQRTEQRDSAMYRCASSFSGRAGDTQYFGPGTRLTVL.

The CDR3 sequence is CASSPPQALYEQYF. Here the CDR3 DNA reads TGTGCCAGCAGCCCCCCACAGGCCCTCTACGAGCAGTACTTC. The gene calls are TRBV11-2 and TRBJ2-7; D possibly corresponds to TRBD1 (5 bases). The CDR3 runs to 14 residues. V was shortened by 5 bases and J by 3 bases, with 14 bases between the two germline ends. The V gene's germline CDR1 is SGHAT and CDR2 FQNNGV.

There are a few counts of this clonotype. This chain joins TRBV4-1 and TRBJ2-3, with 7 bases matching TRBD2. With V trimmed by 0 bases and J by 0 bases, 18 bases remained unmatched. The germline V gene has CDR1 MGHRA and CDR2 YSYEKL. The CDR3 runs to 21 residues. CDR3 coding DNA: TGCGCCAGCAGCCAAGAAAGTCCGCGCATTCTAGCGGACCTTAGCACAGATACGCAGTATTTT. Its protein is CASSQESPRILADLSTDTQYF.

This clonotype showed up just a few times. The chain is built from TRBV5-1 and TRBJ1-1; TRBD1 aligns across 8 bases. The CDR3 consists of 15 residues. CDR1 and CDR2 (germline): SGHRS, YFSETQ. The J segment lost 1 base and the V segment lost 6 bases, leaving 8 bases of the junction unmatched. The chain's CDR3 is CASTERTGRNTEAFF. The DNA of the CDR3 is TGCGCCAGCACCGAGCGGACAGGGAGGAACACTGAAGCTTTCTTT.

This chain uses TRBV12-3 or TRBV12-4 with TRBJ2-6; D remains ambiguous. The CDR3 loop spans 13 amino acids. V was shortened by 6 bases and J by 0 bases, with 3 bases between the two germline ends. The CDR3 spells CASRNSGANVLTF. The CDR3 DNA is TGTGCCAGCAGAAACTCTGGGGCCAACGTCCTGACTTTC.

This clonotype was seen repeatedly, ten times or more. CDR3 coding DNA: TGCAGTGCGCCGGGGGCCTACGAGCAGTACTTC. This sequence encodes CSAPGAYEQYF. The chain employs TRBV20-1 and TRBJ2-7, with D perhaps TRBD2 (6 bases). This CDR3 spans 11 amino acids. Germline V gene lookup returns CDR1 DFQATT and CDR2 SNEGSKA (reference sequence). Trimming took off 6 bases at V and 2 bases at J, with 8 bases between the two ends.

The chain couples TRBV15 to TRBJ2-7, with a weak D call TRBD1 (6 bases). The CDR3 is 15 residues long. V gave up 0 bases and J gave up 1 base, with 10 bases separating them. The germline V gene encodes CDR1 LNHNV and CDR2 YYDKDF (reference sequence). CDR3 region: CATSREPGVSYEQYF. In DNA, the CDR3 is TGTGCCACCAGCAGAGAACCAGGGGTGTCCTACGAGCAGTACTTC.